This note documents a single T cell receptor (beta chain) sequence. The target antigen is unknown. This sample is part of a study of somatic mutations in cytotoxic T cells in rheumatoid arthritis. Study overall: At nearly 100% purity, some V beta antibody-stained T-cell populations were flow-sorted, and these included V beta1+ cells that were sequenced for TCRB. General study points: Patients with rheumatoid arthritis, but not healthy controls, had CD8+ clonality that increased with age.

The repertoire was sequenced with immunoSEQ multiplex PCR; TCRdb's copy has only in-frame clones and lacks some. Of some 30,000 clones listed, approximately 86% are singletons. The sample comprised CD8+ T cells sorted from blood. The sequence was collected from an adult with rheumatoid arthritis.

The CDR3, as DNA: TGTGCCAGCAGTTTAGGGCAGGGGGGTAGGAATGAGCAGTTCTTC. It is translated as CASSLGQGGRNEQFF. This rearrangement joins TRBV27 to TRBJ2-1; a weak D match, TRBD1 (7 bases). Trimming took off 2 bases at V and 7 bases at J, with 15 bases between the two ends. The CDR3 sequence is 15 residues long. The germline gives CDR1 MNHEY, CDR2 SMNVEV (reference sequence).